These 26 T cell receptor beta chains originate from one sample sequenced in a study of blood T cell repertoires in COVID-19. Sequencing was performed with immunoSEQ multiplex PCR; in TCRdb, only in-frame clones are kept and a portion is missing. The data hold tens of thousands of clones, with roughly 90% observed a single time. What was sequenced was peripheral blood. Receptor source: a man aged 60-69 years with COVID-19, enrolled during active disease.

The chain employs TRBV18 and TRBJ1-2; no firm D call. The V end was cut by 3 bases, the J end by 8 bases, with 16 bases between. Germline CDR1 is KGHSH and CDR2 is LQKENI. The CDR3 is 14 amino acids. CDR3 sequence: CASSPDSRAGGYTF. The CDR3 region has the DNA TGTGCCAGCTCACCCGACTCACGGGCGGGCGGCTACACCTTC.

The chain recombines TRBV28 with TRBJ1-2; D is possibly TRBD1 (5 bases). Germline-derived CDR1 and CDR2 are MDHEN and SYDVKM. Trimming pared 7 bases from V and 3 bases from J, leaving 18 bases between. This CDR3 comprises 15 residues. The CDR3 sequence: CASIPGAQGDYGYTF. The CDR3 DNA is TGTGCCAGCATCCCCGGCGCCCAGGGCGACTATGGCTACACCTTC.

The chain carries TRBV24-1 and TRBJ2-1, with 9 bases aligning to TRBD2. In germline, CDR1 is KGHDR, CDR2 SFDVKD. V trimming: 4 bases; J trimming: 9 bases; junction bases outside the gene matches: 6. This CDR3 spans 14 amino acids. CDR3 nucleotide sequence: TGTGCCACCAGTGACCGTGCGGGAGGGCGTGAGCAGTTCTTC. It specifies CATSDRAGGREQFF.

The gene calls are TRBV19 and TRBJ2-1; D might be TRBD2 (5 bases). Trimming pared 3 bases from V and 5 bases from J, leaving 17 bases between. This CDR3 is built from 16 residues. Germline CDR1 LNHDA, CDR2 SQIVND (reference sequence). CDR3 sequence reads: CASSMHRGPPNNEQFF. CDR3 coding DNA: TGTGCCAGTAGTATGCACCGCGGGCCACCTAACAATGAGCAGTTCTTC.

The chain combines TRBV30 with TRBJ2-2; TRBD2 matches 11 bases. Germline V lookup: CDR1 GTSNPN, CDR2 SVGIG (reference sequence). The CDR3 length is 15 residues. V trimming: 2 bases; J trimming: 2 bases; junction bases outside the gene matches: 1. The CDR3 spells CAWSRLAGNTGELFF. Here the CDR3 DNA reads TGTGCCTGGAGTCGACTAGCGGGAAACACCGGGGAGCTGTTTTTT.

The CDR3 DNA reads TGTGCCAGCAGTGACATCCCGGGACAGGGAGCTAACTATGGCTACACCTTC. As protein: CASSDIPGQGANYGYTF. The rearrangement links TRBV6-1 to TRBJ1-2; 9 bases match TRBD1. CDR3 length: 17 residues. Germline assignment: CDR1 MNHNS and CDR2 SASEGT. The V and J ends lost 3 bases and 0 bases, in that order; junction bases with no gene match: 8.

The chain combines TRBV19 with TRBJ2-7, with 8 bases matching TRBD1. Germline trimming cut 7 bases from V and 1 base from J; bases unmatched to any gene: 9. The germline gives CDR1 LNHDA, CDR2 SQIVND (reference sequence). This CDR3 is 15 amino acids long. CDR3 coding DNA: TGTGCCAGTAAGGACAGGGCCACAGATTCCTACGAGCAGTACTTC. Its translation is CASKDRATDSYEQYF.

The gene calls are TRBV10-2 and TRBJ2-7; 10 nucleotides agree with TRBD1. Trimming removed 3 bases from V and 7 bases from J; junction bases left unmatched: 6. CDR1 and CDR2 (germline): WSHSY, SAAADI. The CDR3 sequence is 14 residues long. The CDR3, as DNA: TGCGCCAGCAGTGAAGGGACAGGGGCTTGGGAGCAGTACTTC. Amino acids: CASSEGTGAWEQYF.

The V gene is TRBV5-4, the J gene TRBJ1-1; 7 bases are a match to TRBD1. Per germline, CDR1 SGHNT and CDR2 YYREEE (reference sequence). This CDR3 spans 14 amino acids. J lost 5 bases, V lost 3 bases, and 7 bases had no gene match. CDR3 in amino acids: CASSSVAGGTEAFF. The CDR3 DNA follows: TGTGCCAGCAGCTCGGTGGCAGGGGGAACTGAAGCTTTCTTT.

The chain joins TRBV19 to TRBJ2-1; D may be TRBD1 (6 bases). CDR3 length equals 16 residues. The V end lost 9 bases, the J end lost 4 bases, and 22 bases lay between the germline ends. Germline V CDR1 and CDR2: LNHDA, SQIVND (reference sequence). In DNA, the CDR3 is TGTGCCAGCCGGCCGGGCCCCGAAGGGGGATACAATGAGCAGTTCTTC. This encodes CASRPGPEGGYNEQFF.

V and J are TRBV10-1 and TRBJ2-1; 8 nucleotides match TRBD2. Germline V lookup: CDR1 WNHNN, CDR2 SYGVQD (reference sequence). Unmatched junction bases numbered 5, after V lost 0 bases and J lost 4 bases. The CDR3 is 16 residues long. In nucleotides, the CDR3 is TGCGCCAGCAGTGAGTCCTCGGGACTAGATTACAATGAGCAGTTCTTC. This codes for CASSESSGLDYNEQFF.

This chain uses TRBV4-3 with TRBJ1-3, with 8 bases fitting TRBD1. The CDR3 is made up of 17 amino acids. Germline CDR1 and CDR2: LGHNA and YSLEER. The ends lost 0 bases at V and 4 bases at J; junction bases unmatched: 8. CDR3 coding DNA: TGCGCCAGCAGCCAAGATCTAGGGGGACAGGTGGGAAACACCATATATTTT. As protein: CASSQDLGGQVGNTIYF.

The rearrangement joins TRBV18 to TRBJ2-7; 7 nucleotides line up with TRBD1. This CDR3 comprises 14 residues. With 5 bases clipped from V and 12 bases from J, the junction kept 16 bases outside the gene matches. Germline lookup yields CDR1 KGHSH and CDR2 LQKENI. CDR3 protein: CASSDPTGTALPYF. In DNA form, the CDR3 reads TGTGCCAGCTCAGACCCTACCGGGACAGCTCTGCCGTACTTC.

The V call is TRBV10-3, the J call TRBJ2-7, with D maybe TRBD1 (5 bases). The CDR3 length is 11 residues. CDR1 is ENHRY and CDR2 is SYGVKD in the germline V gene. V lost 6 bases and J lost 3, with 6 bases in between. The DNA of the CDR3 is TGTGCCATCAGGGACAACTACGAGCAGTACTTC. It specifies CAIRDNYEQYF.

The rearrangement links TRBV7-2 to TRBJ2-7; maybe TRBD2 (6 bases). The germline CDR1 and CDR2 sequences are SGHTA and FQGNSA. Between the trimmed V and J ends, which lost 5 bases and 2 bases, there was a span of 13 bases. The CDR3 extends over 14 amino acids. CDR3 protein: CASSPGAGTYEQYF. The CDR3 nucleotides read TGTGCCAGCAGCCCCGGGGCGGGAACCTACGAGCAGTACTTC.

This chain connects TRBV19 to TRBJ1-1; 8 nucleotides match TRBD1. CDR1 is LNHDA and CDR2 is SQIVND in the germline V gene (reference sequence). CDR3 length: 14 amino acids. The V gene end was trimmed by 5 bases and the J gene end by 5 bases; junction bases not matched to a gene: 7. As DNA, the CDR3 is TGTGCCAGTAGTCTCGGGACAGGAGGGACTGAAGCTTTCTTT. Its translation is CASSLGTGGTEAFF.

For this clone: Distinct nucleotide sequences in the sample also encode this CDR3. This chain joins TRBV5-1 and TRBJ2-3; 12 nucleotides align to TRBD2. J was trimmed by 0 bases and V by 2 bases; bases with no gene match: 1. This CDR3 has 16 amino acids. The germline CDR1 and CDR2 sequences are SGHRS and YFSETQ. In nucleotides, the CDR3 is TGCGCCAGCAGCTTTGGGACTAGCGGGAGCACAGATACGCAGTATTTT. This codes for CASSFGTSGSTDTQYF.

This chain links TRBV11-2 with TRBJ1-3; D perhaps matches TRBD1 (6 bases). Germline assignment: CDR1 SGHAT and CDR2 FQNNGV. Trimming left V 5 bases short and J 4 bases short, with 12 bases between. This CDR3 is 14 amino acids long. The CDR3 bases are TGTGCCAGCAGCCCGACCGGGACAGGAAACACCATATATTTT. Translation: CASSPTGTGNTIYF.

The chain recombines TRBV19 with TRBJ1-2, with 11 bases that match TRBD1. There are 13 residues in the CDR3. V lost 10 bases and J lost 6; bases outside the gene matches: 7. The germline gives CDR1 LNHDA, CDR2 SQIVND (reference sequence). The CDR3 sequence: CATRTGGINGYTF. The CDR3 bases are TGTGCCACTAGGACAGGGGGCATCAATGGCTACACCTTC.

This clone was counted a few times. This rearrangement joins TRBV11-2 to TRBJ2-1, with 7 bases identical to TRBD2. CDR1 is SGHAT and CDR2 is FQNNGV in the germline V gene. The CDR3 contains 16 residues. Unmatched junction bases numbered 12, after V lost 7 bases and J lost 3 bases. The CDR3 here is CASKTLGGRVYNEQFF. The CDR3 DNA is TGTGCCAGCAAAACCCTCGGGGGGAGGGTCTACAATGAGCAGTTCTTC.

V usage is TRBV5-1 and J usage is TRBJ2-1; 11 bases match TRBD2. With V trimmed by 2 bases and J by 5 bases, 6 bases remained unmatched. The CDR3 has 16 amino acids. In germline, CDR1 is SGHRS, CDR2 YFSETQ. In DNA form, the CDR3 reads TGCGCCAGCAGCTTCGCGTTTAGCGGGGGGGACAATGAGCAGTTCTTC. It codes for CASSFAFSGGDNEQFF.

The chain carries TRBV3-1 (or the pseudogene TRBV3-2) and TRBJ2-7, with 7 bases aligning to TRBD1. CDR3 length: 15 amino acids. Unmatched junction bases numbered 11, after V lost 4 bases and J lost 5 bases. CDR1 and CDR2 (germline): LGHDT, YNNKEL (reference sequence). The DNA for the CDR3 is TGTGCCAGCAGCCCCAGGGACAGAAAATACAACGAGCAGTACTTC. This sequence encodes CASSPRDRKYNEQYF.

CDR3 coding DNA: TGTGCCAGCAGCAGTGGACAGTACCGCCCAGGATCGCCGAACACCGGGGAGCTGTTTTTT. Its translation: CASSSGQYRPGSPNTGELFF. This chain uses TRBV5-4 with TRBJ2-2; TRBD1 might be the D (6 bases). Germline V gene lookup returns CDR1 SGHNT and CDR2 YYREEE (reference sequence). Trimming took 4 bases from V and 0 from J, leaving 25 bases between them. CDR3 size: 20 residues.

The CDR3 is CASSQDGGVGYGYTF. CDR3 coding DNA: TGTGCCAGCAGCCAAGACGGAGGGGTAGGGTATGGCTACACCTTC. The chain recombines TRBV4-2 with TRBJ1-2, with D perhaps matching TRBD1 (5 bases). Germline CDR1 and CDR2: LGHNA and YNFKEQ. This CDR3 spans 15 amino acids. V lost 0 bases and J lost 5, with 13 bases in between.

The chain uses TRBV25-1 and TRBJ1-1; D might be TRBD1 (6 bases). In germline, CDR1 is MGHDK, CDR2 SYGVNS. The CDR3 sequence is 16 residues long. Trimming stripped 3 bases from V and 1 base from J, with 15 bases between. The CDR3 DNA sequence: TGTGCCAGCAGTGAGAGGGGGGGTGGAGGGAACACTGAAGCTTTCTTT. It yields the protein CASSERGGGGNTEAFF.

The J gene is TRBJ1-5, the V gene TRBV7-2, with D possibly being TRBD1 (6 bases). The CDR3 runs 15 residues. The V gene's germline CDR1 is SGHTA and CDR2 FQGNSA. The V gene lost 1 base and the J gene lost 6 bases, with 13 bases spanning the gap. CDR3 DNA: TGTGCCAGCAGCTTAGTCCCAGGGGTGGCTCAGCCCCAGCATTTT. This codes for CASSLVPGVAQPQHF.